This T cell receptor (beta chain) stems from a study of blood T cell repertoires in COVID-19. In the source study's methods: The authors estimated nucleated cell counts from reference gene primer amplification. Generated by immunoSEQ multiplex PCR, the TCRdb table keeps only in-frame clones and is missing some. D and trimming were read from the DNA, whereas the V and J calls and clone size are those reported in that table. This sample yields about 140,000 clones, of which 70% to 90% are seen a single time; roughly 5% belongs to the top ten. V trimming: 5 bases; J trimming: 0 bases; junction bases outside the gene matches: 5. The CDR3 length is 15 residues. Per the germline V gene, CDR1 is MNHEY and CDR2 is SMNVEV (reference sequence).

The genes are TRBV27 and TRBJ1-1; TRBD1 agrees at 8 bases. This TCR was recovered from a human donor in a cohort sampled during active COVID-19. The sequencing input was peripheral blood. CDR3 coding DNA: TGTGCCAGCAGTATCAACAGGGGGATGAACACTGAAGCTTTCTTT. Its protein is CASSINRGMNTEAFF.